The next 5 T cell receptor beta chains were all read from a single sample in a study of technical replicates of blood from a handful of donors. The table came from immunoSEQ multiplex PCR; TCRdb's copy has only in-frame clones and leaves some out. The sample records 100,000 or so clones, nearly 96% being singletons. The sequencing input was T cells isolated from PBMCs. These receptor sequences come from a human donor in good health.

This rearrangement joins TRBV28 to TRBJ1-1, with D perhaps TRBD1 (5 bases). There are 14 residues in the CDR3. The germline V gene encodes CDR1 MDHEN and CDR2 SYDVKM. V lost 9 bases and J 1 base, leaving 15 bases between the germline ends. The CDR3 DNA sequence: TGTGCCAGTCGCTGGGGCAGCCCGAACACTGAAGCTTTCTTT. Translating it yields CASRWGSPNTEAFF.

The chain is built from TRBV7-2 and TRBJ2-7; 7 bases are a match to TRBD2. The ends lost 2 bases at V and 0 bases at J; junction bases unmatched: 4. Germline CDR1 SGHTA, CDR2 FQGNSA. The CDR3 length is 15 residues. CDR3 sequence reads: CASSLLGGSSYEQYF. The CDR3 DNA reads as TGTGCCAGCAGCTTATTAGGCGGGAGCTCCTACGAGCAGTACTTC.

This clone came up a few times. V is TRBV2 and J is TRBJ2-7; D unclear. V was pared by 0 bases and J by 3 bases, with 6 bases between. The length of the CDR3 is 13 residues. Germline V lookup: CDR1 SNHLY, CDR2 FYNNEI. The CDR3 DNA reads as TGTGCCAGCAGTGAAGCGCCGGGCTACGAGCAGTACTTC. This encodes CASSEAPGYEQYF.

The V gene is TRBV6-1, the J gene TRBJ2-7; 8 bases are a match to TRBD2. This CDR3 has 14 amino acids. J was trimmed by 3 bases and V by 6 bases; bases with no gene match: 7. CDR1 is MNHNS and CDR2 is SASEGT in the germline V gene. The CDR3 nucleotides are TGTGCCAGCAGCCTCGGGGGGGGCGGCTACGAGCAGTACTTC. It encodes CASSLGGGGYEQYF.

The rearrangement uses TRBV9 and TRBJ2-7; 8 bases are shared with TRBD1. Per germline, CDR1 SGDLS and CDR2 YYNGEE. With 0 bases clipped from V and 6 bases from J, the junction kept 5 bases outside the gene matches. The CDR3 extends over 14 amino acids. The CDR3 reads CASSVGRGLSEQYF. For the CDR3, the DNA is TGTGCCAGCAGCGTAGGCAGGGGGCTGTCCGAGCAGTACTTC.